Here is one T cell receptor beta chain with its context. Antigen specificity is unknown. The authors ran a second PCR of roughly 6 to 12 cycles using a sample-barcoded 5' primer and a J-beta primer mix. Tags on each cDNA molecule came from a template-switch adaptor with 12 random nucleotides. Each CDR3 protein gets one entry after TCRdb re-called the 5' RACE reads with MiXCR. Of under 850,000 distinct CDR3 sequences listed, 30% to 45% are singletons. This entry is derived from a study of blood T cells in healthy people across ages. Study observations and caveats: Naive CD4+ cells and diversity were both higher in long-lived donors than in aged donors.

Trimming left V 3 bases short and J 5 bases short, with 8 bases between. Germline V lookup: CDR1 SQVTM, CDR2 ANQGSEA. The CDR3 sequence is 13 residues long. What was sequenced was blood. The chain joins TRBV29-1 to TRBJ1-6, with D possibly matching TRBD1 (6 bases). This sequence originates from a man in his late teens or twenties in good health. The CDR3 sequence is CSVDEGDNSPLHF. The CDR3, as DNA: TGCAGCGTTGATGAGGGGGATAATTCACCCCTCCACTTT.